The 18 T cell receptor beta chains presented below share a single source sample, sequenced in a study of cytomegalovirus exposure and HLA in healthy donors. Primers included in the PCR were 60 Vbeta and 13 Jbeta primers. Assay used: immunoSEQ multiplex PCR; TCRdb lists only in-frame clones, some missing. The table includes 60,000 to 70,000 clones, around 61% detected once. Source material: PBMCs. These receptors originate from a woman between 45 and 65 years old in good health and CMV-seronegative.

The V and J genes are TRBV5-1 and TRBJ2-2; D ambiguous. Trimming shortened V by 1 base and J by 5 bases, and 9 bases separated the two germline ends. The CDR3 is 14 residues long. Germline assignment: CDR1 SGHRS and CDR2 YFSETQ. CDR3 residues: CASSLSVVTGELFF. The CDR3 DNA sequence: TGCGCCAGCAGCTTGTCCGTCGTTACCGGGGAGCTGTTTTTT.

V is TRBV7-8 and J is TRBJ2-7; perhaps TRBD2 as D (6 bases). The CDR3 covers 14 residues. Germline lookup yields CDR1 SGHVS and CDR2 FQNEAQ. V lost 5 bases, J lost 2 bases, and 13 bases lay in between. DNA for the CDR3: TGTGCCAGCAGCCGTAACTGGGGGGCCTACGAGCAGTACTTC. This translates into CASSRNWGAYEQYF.

J is TRBJ2-7 and V is TRBV11-3; tentatively, D is TRBD2 (6 bases). The germline V gene encodes CDR1 SGHNT and CDR2 YENEEA. Trimming shortened V by 0 bases and J by 5 bases, and 11 bases separated the two germline ends. The CDR3 is 14 amino acids. The CDR3 protein is CASSLEAGFNEQYF. The CDR3, as DNA: TGTGCCAGCAGCTTAGAGGCGGGGTTCAACGAGCAGTACTTC.

The chain has TRBV7-9 and TRBJ1-1; D perhaps matches TRBD1 (5 bases). Germline V gives CDR1 SEHNR, CDR2 FQNEAQ (reference sequence). The CDR3 sequence is 15 residues long. The V end was cut by 1 base, the J end by 1 base, with 10 bases between. The CDR3 spells CASSLGGLSNTEAFF. CDR3 bases: TGTGCCAGCAGCTTAGGGGGACTGTCGAACACTGAAGCTTTCTTT. The variable domain in full, with the rest retrieved from reference TRBV7-9 and TRBJ1-1, is DTGVSQNPRHKITKRGQNVTFRCDPISEHNRLYWYRQTLGQGPEFLTYFQNEAQLEKSRLLSDRFSAERPKGSFSTLEIQRTEQGDSAMYLCASSLGGLSNTEAFFGQGTRLTVV.

V and J are TRBV28 and TRBJ2-7, with TRBD1 matching over 7 bases. CDR1 and CDR2 (germline): MDHEN, SYDVKM. The V gene end was trimmed by 3 bases and the J gene end by 3 bases; junction bases not matched to a gene: 5. The CDR3 is made up of 14 amino acids. The CDR3 region is CASSFYQGDYEQYF. CDR3 coding DNA: TGTGCCAGCAGTTTTTATCAGGGGGACTACGAGCAGTACTTC.

The rearrangement uses TRBV30 and TRBJ2-1, with 8 nucleotides matching TRBD2. V trimming: 2 bases; J trimming: 3 bases; junction bases outside the gene matches: 6. Germline-derived CDR1 and CDR2 are GTSNPN and SVGIG (reference sequence). This CDR3 is built from 15 residues. CDR3 region: CAWSKLAGLYNEQFF. CDR3 in DNA: TGTGCCTGGAGTAAATTAGCGGGACTCTACAATGAGCAGTTCTTC.

The CDR3 region has the DNA TGCGCCAGCAGCCCCCCTGGGAGCAATGAGCAGTTCTTC. As protein: CASSPPGSNEQFF. The chain combines TRBV5-1 with TRBJ2-1; D might be TRBD2 (5 bases). The ends were cut back, 4 bases at V and 6 bases at J, with 11 bases in the middle. Germline values: CDR1 SGHRS, CDR2 YFSETQ. The CDR3 is 13 residues long.

There are a few counts of this clone. The gene calls are TRBV6-5 and TRBJ2-7, with TRBD2 as a possible D gene (7 bases). In germline, CDR1 is MNHEY, CDR2 SVGAGI. CDR3 length equals 15 residues. V lost 4 bases, J lost 5 bases, and 18 bases lay in between. CDR3 protein: CASSSWGGAQNEQYF. In DNA, the CDR3 is TGTGCCAGCAGTTCCTGGGGGGGGGCTCAAAACGAGCAGTACTTC.

About this clone itself: One end of the junction does not line up with germline, which may come from a read error. This sequence joins TRBV5-1 and TRBJ2-3; 14 bases line up with TRBD2. The CDR3 has 17 amino acids. Germline assignment: CDR1 SGHRS and CDR2 YFSETQ. CDR3 sequence: CVSSGPGTSGRRDTQYF. CDR3 nucleotide sequence: TGCGTCAGCAGCGGACCCGGGACTAGCGGGAGACGAGATACGCAGTATTTT.

DNA for the CDR3: TGTGCCAGTAGTTGGAGACAGGGCTCCCAGCATTTT. Protein: CASSWRQGSQHF. This chain links TRBV19 with TRBJ1-5, with TRBD1 matching over 7 bases. CDR3 length: 12 residues. V shed 5 bases, J shed 11 bases, and the junction held 6 bases outside the gene matches. Germline values: CDR1 LNHDA, CDR2 SQIVND (reference sequence). The entire variable domain, with the rest obtained from reference TRBV19 and TRBJ1-5, is as follows: DGGITQSPKYLFRKEGQNVTLSCEQNLNHDAMYWYRQDPGQGLRLIYYSQIVNDFQKGDIAEGYSVSREKKESFPLTVTSAQKNPTAFYLCASSWRQGSQHFGDGTRLSIL.

The rearrangement links TRBV10-2 to TRBJ2-2, with D hard to call. The CDR3 sequence is 17 residues long. Germline V lookup: CDR1 WSHSY, CDR2 SAAADI. The V gene lost 3 bases and the J gene lost 0 bases, with 14 bases spanning the gap. CDR3 DNA sequence: TGCGCCAGCAGTGACAGTTCCCACTACACGAACACCGGGGAGCTGTTTTTT. This gives the protein CASSDSSHYTNTGELFF.

The J gene is TRBJ1-6, the V gene TRBV28; perhaps TRBD1 as D (5 bases). Germline assignment: CDR1 MDHEN and CDR2 SYDVKM. CDR3 length: 12 amino acids. The CDR3 DNA is TGTGTATCCGGACAAAATAATTCACCCCTCCACTTT. Its translation: CVSGQNNSPLHF.

V and J are TRBV7-9 and TRBJ2-7; TRBD1 agrees at 7 bases. The germline CDR1 and CDR2 sequences are SEHNR and FQNEAQ (reference sequence). The CDR3 is made up of 15 amino acids. V lost 5 bases to trimming and J lost 4 bases; unmatched junction nucleotides: 11. Here the CDR3 DNA reads TGTGCCAGCAGCACTGGACAGGCGCTTCGGTACGAGCAGTACTTC. It translates to CASSTGQALRYEQYF.

The CDR3 reads CASSFGQALNYGYTF. Here the CDR3 DNA reads TGTGCCAGCAGCTTCGGACAGGCCCTTAACTATGGCTACACCTTC. The J gene is TRBJ1-2, the V gene TRBV28, with 7 bases lining up with TRBD1. Losses at the gene ends were 6 bases for V and 1 base for J; bases not matched to a gene: 8. The germline CDR1 and CDR2 sequences are MDHEN and SYDVKM. CDR3 length equals 15 residues.

The gene calls are TRBV11-3 and TRBJ2-7; the D gene is possibly TRBD2 (6 bases). Trimming pared 3 bases from V and 5 bases from J, leaving 14 bases between. Germline lookup yields CDR1 SGHNT and CDR2 YENEEA. CDR3 length equals 14 residues. The CDR3 loop reads CASSFGGPSHEQYF. The DNA for the CDR3 is TGTGCCAGCAGCTTCGGAGGGCCAAGCCACGAGCAGTACTTC.

This clone appeared once. V is TRBV18 and J is TRBJ2-7; TRBD2 matches at 7 bases. This CDR3 comprises 14 residues. Germline CDR1 reads KGHSH; CDR2 reads LQKENI. V gave up 6 bases and J gave up 5 bases; unmatched junction bases: 10. Written as DNA, the CDR3 is TGTGCCAGCTCGTCGGAAACCACTAGCGACGAGCAGTACTTC. Amino acids: CASSSETTSDEQYF.

This sequence joins TRBV29-1 and TRBJ1-1, with 7 bases aligning to TRBD1. CDR3 length equals 13 residues. The ends lost 6 bases at V and 1 base at J; junction bases unmatched: 5. Germline V lookup: CDR1 SQVTM, CDR2 ANQGSEA. This CDR3 is CSVRRGRNTEAFF. The CDR3 nucleotides are TGCAGCGTGCGCAGGGGGAGGAACACTGAAGCTTTCTTT.

The chain has TRBV16 and TRBJ2-5, with 10 bases identical to TRBD1. The germline V gene has CDR1 KGHSY and CDR2 FQNENV. J lost 2 bases, V lost 4 bases, and 7 bases had no gene match. This CDR3 comprises 16 residues. In DNA form, the CDR3 reads TGTGCCAGCAGCCCGACGGACAGGGGGTTTCAAGAGACCCAGTACTTC. Translated, it gives CASSPTDRGFQETQYF.